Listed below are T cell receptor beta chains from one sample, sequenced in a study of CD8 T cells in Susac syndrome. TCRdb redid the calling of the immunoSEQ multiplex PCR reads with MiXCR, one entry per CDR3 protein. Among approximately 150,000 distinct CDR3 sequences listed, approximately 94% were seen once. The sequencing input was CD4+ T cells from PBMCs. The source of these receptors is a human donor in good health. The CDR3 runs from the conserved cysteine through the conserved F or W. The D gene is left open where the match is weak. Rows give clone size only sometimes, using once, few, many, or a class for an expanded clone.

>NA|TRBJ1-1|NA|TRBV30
CAWRVLHTEAFF
TGTGCCTGGAGGGTATTGCACACTGAAGCTTTCTTT
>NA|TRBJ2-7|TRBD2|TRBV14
CASSQGAGVDEQYF
TGTGCCAGCAGCCAAGGGGCGGGGGTAGACGAGCAGTACTTC
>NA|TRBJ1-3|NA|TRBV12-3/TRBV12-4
CASSAMGNTIYF
TGTGCCAGCAGTGCCATGGGAAACACCATATATTTT
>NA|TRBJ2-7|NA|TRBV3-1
CASSQEGLAPPWEQYF
TGTGCCAGCAGCCAAGAGGGGCTAGCGCCGCCGTGGGAGCAGTACTTC
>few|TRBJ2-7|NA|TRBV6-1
CASSEFVRGAYEQYF
TGTGCCAGCAGTGAATTTGTCCGAGGGGCGTACGAGCAGTACTTC
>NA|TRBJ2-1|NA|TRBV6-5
CASSYGHSYNEQFF
TGTGCCAGCAGTTACGGACACTCCTACAATGAGCAGTTCTTC
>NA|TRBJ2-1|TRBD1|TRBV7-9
CASSAPGQGVHEQFF
TGTGCCAGCAGCGCCCCGGGACAGGGGGTCCATGAGCAGTTCTTC
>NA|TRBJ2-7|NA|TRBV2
CASKRALYEQYF
TGTGCCAGCAAGCGGGCTTTATACGAGCAGTACTTC
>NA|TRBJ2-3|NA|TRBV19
CASSMGDKDTQYF
TGTGCCAGTAGTATGGGGGACAAAGATACGCAGTATTTT
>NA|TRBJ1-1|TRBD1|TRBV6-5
CASSYRTGDTEAFF
TGTGCCAGCAGTTATAGGACAGGGGACACTGAAGCTTTCTTT
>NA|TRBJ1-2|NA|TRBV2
CASRDSGLYGYTF
TGTGCCAGCAGGGATTCGGGGCTCTATGGCTACACCTTC
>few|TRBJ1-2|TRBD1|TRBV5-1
CASSPGQGYGYTF
TGCGCCAGCAGCCCGGGACAGGGCTATGGCTACACCTTC
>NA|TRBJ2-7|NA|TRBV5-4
CASSLEGGASEQYF
TGTGCCAGCAGCTTGGAAGGGGGGGCGTCGGAGCAGTACTTC
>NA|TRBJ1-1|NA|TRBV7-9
CASSYGPNTEAFF
TGTGCCAGCAGCTATGGGCCGAACACTGAAGCTTTCTTT
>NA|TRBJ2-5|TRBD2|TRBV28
CASRAPAGVETQYF
TGTGCCAGCAGAGCCCCAGCGGGAGTGGAGACCCAGTACTTC
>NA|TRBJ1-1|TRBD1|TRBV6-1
CASSEKAFGQGVTEAFF
TGTGCCAGCAGTGAAAAGGCGTTCGGACAGGGGGTTACTGAAGCTTTCTTT
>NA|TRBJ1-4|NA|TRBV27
CASSATGPFGEKLFF
TGTGCCAGCAGTGCCACGGGCCCCTTCGGGGAAAAACTGTTTTTT
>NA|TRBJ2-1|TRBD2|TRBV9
CASSERGLDEQFF
TGTGCCAGCAGCGAGCGGGGGTTAGATGAGCAGTTCTTC
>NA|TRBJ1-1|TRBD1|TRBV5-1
CASSTGQSMNTEAFF
TGCGCCAGCAGCACGGGACAGTCGATGAACACTGAAGCTTTCTTT
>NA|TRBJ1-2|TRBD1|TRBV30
CAWPGQGGSGYTF
TGTGCCTGGCCAGGACAGGGGGGAAGTGGCTACACCTTC
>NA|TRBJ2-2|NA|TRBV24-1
CATSPPNNDQNTGELFF
TGTGCCACCAGCCCACCCAACAACGATCAGAACACCGGGGAGCTGTTTTTT
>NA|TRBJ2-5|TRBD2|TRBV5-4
CASSSLLAGGKETQYF
TGTGCCAGCAGCTCTTTACTAGCGGGAGGGAAGGAGACCCAGTACTTC
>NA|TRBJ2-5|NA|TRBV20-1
CSAPAEGQETQYF
TGCAGTGCCCCCGCGGAGGGGCAAGAGACCCAGTACTTC
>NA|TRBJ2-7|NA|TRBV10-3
CAISDLYEQYF
TGTGCCATCAGTGACTTGTACGAGCAGTACTTC
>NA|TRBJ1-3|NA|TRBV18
CASSPLRDTTSGNTIYF
TGTGCCAGCTCACCACTCAGGGATACCACCTCTGGAAACACCATATATTTT
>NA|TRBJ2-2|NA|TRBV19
CASSIQAGQNTGELFF
TGTGCCAGTAGTATACAGGCCGGGCAGAACACCGGGGAGCTGTTTTTT
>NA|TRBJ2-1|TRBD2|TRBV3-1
CASSLGLAGAHNEQFF
TGTGCCAGCAGCCTTGGACTAGCGGGAGCCCACAATGAGCAGTTCTTC
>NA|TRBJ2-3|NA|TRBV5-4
CASSLGSSVTDTQYF
TGTGCCAGCAGCTTGGGATCTAGCGTCACAGATACGCAGTATTTT